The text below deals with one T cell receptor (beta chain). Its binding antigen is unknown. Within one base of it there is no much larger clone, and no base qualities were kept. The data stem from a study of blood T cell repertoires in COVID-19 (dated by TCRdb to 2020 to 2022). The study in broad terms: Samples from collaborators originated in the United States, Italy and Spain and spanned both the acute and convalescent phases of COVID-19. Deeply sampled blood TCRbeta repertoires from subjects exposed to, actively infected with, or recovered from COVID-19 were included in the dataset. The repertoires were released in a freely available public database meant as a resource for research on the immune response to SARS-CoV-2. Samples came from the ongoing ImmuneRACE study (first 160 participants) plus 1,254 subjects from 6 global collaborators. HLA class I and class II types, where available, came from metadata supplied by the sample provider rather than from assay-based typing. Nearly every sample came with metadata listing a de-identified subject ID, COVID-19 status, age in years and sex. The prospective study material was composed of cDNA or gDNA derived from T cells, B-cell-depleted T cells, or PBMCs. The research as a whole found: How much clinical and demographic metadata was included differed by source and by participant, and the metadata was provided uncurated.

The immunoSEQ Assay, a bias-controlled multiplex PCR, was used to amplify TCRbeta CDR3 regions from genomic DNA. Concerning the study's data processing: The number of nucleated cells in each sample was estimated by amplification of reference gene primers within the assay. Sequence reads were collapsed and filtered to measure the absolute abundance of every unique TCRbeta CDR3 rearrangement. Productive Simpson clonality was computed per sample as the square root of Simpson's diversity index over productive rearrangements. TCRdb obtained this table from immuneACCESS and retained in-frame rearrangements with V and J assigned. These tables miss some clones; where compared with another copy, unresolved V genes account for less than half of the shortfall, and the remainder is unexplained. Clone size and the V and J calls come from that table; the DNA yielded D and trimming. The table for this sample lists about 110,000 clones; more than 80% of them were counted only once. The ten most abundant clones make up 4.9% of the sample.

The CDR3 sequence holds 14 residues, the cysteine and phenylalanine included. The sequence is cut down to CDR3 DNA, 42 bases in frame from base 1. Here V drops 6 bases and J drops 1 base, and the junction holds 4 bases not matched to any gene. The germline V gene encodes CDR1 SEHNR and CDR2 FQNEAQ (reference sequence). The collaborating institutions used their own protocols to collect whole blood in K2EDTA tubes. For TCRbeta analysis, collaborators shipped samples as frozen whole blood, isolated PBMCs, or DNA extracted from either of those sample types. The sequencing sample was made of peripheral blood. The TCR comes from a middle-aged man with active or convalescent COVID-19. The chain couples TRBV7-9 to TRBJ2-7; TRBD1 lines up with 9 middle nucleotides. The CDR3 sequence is CASRATGGSYEQYF. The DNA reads TGTGCCAGCAGGGCGACAGGGGGTTCCTACGAGCAGTACTTC.